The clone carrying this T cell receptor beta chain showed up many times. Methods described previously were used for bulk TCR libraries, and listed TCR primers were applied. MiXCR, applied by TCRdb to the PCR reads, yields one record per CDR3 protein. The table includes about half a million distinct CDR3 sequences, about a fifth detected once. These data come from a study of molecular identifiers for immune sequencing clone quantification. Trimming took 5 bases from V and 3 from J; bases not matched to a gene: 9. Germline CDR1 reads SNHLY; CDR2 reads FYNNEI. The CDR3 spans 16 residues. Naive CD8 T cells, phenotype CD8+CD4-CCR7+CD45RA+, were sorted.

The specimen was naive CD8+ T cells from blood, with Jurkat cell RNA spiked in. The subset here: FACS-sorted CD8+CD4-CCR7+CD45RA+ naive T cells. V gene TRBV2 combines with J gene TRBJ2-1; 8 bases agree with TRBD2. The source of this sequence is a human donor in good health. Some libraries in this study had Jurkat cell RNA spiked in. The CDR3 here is CASSRAGVSGYNEQFF. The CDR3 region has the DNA TGTGCCAGCAGTCGAGCGGGGGTCAGCGGCTACAATGAGCAGTTCTTC.